The subject of this entry is one T cell receptor (beta chain). What antigen it recognizes has not been identified. The sample holds no much larger clone one base away, and base qualities are not on file. TCRdb names Illumina HiSeq 1500 as the instrument used. TCRdb ran its own pipeline on the public reads, namely fastp trimming at Q25 and MiXCR clone calling, and kept in-frame beta chains. Under each unique CDR3 protein, matching rows form one entry showing the most common genes and DNA. The sample has roughly 170,000 distinct CDR3 sequences on record, 20% to 25% of them singletons. The top ten clones comprise roughly 25% of the sample. The treatment or condition label here, explained by the study, means: in vitro stimulation with specific CMV peptide epitopes to enrich CMV-specific T cells. This sample is part of a study of T cell repertoires in cytomegalovirus infection (dated by TCRdb to the late 2010s). Looking at the study overall: Recently identified HLA-C-restricted CMV epitopes, whose presentation resists viral immunomodulation, were targeted by peptide stimulations together with well-studied HLA-B-restricted epitopes. Donor HLA type was relevant to the analysis, as public TCR beta signatures indicated carriage of CMV infection together with the matching HLA type.

Beyond this particular receptor, the publication reports: Cumulative frequency of public TCR beta family members discriminated carriers of CMV infection plus the relevant HLA type in this cohort and an independent approximately 350-donor cohort. The ex vivo response was dominated by HLA-C-restricted CMV-specific TCR beta clonotypes, which also provided the single most frequent clonotype in two of eight donors.

The CDR3, cysteine through phenylalanine, is 15 amino acids long. CDR3 DNA only is kept here, 45 bases in frame from base 1. The junction shows trimming of 4 bases on V and 3 bases on J, and the gene matches do not reach 6 bases of it. This specimen consisted of CD8+ T cells from cultured PBMCs, obtained from culture after CMV antigen stimulation. Here the chain combines TRBV23-1 and TRBJ2-1, with 7 middle bases fitting TRBD2. TRBV23-1 is treated as an ORF (open reading frame) with a function not yet certain. The sequence came from a human donor in good health (CMV status not recorded). Some clones in this sample may be carry-over from other donors' samples. The CDR3 is CASSPKRGYYNEQFF. The sequence in DNA is TGCGCCAGCAGTCCGAAGCGGGGCTACTACAATGAGCAGTTCTTC.